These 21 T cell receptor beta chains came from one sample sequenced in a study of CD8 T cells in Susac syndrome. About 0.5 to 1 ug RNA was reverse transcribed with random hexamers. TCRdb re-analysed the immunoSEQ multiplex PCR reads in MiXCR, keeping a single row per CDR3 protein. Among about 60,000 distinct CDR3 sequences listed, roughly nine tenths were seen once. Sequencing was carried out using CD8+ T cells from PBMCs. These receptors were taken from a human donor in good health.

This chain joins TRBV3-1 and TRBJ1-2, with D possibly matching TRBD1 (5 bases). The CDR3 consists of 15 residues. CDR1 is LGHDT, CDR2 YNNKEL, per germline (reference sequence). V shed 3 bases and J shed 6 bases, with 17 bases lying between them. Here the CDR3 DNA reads TGTGCCAGCAGCCAGGACTCAGGGTACGGGGATGGCTACACCTTC. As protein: CASSQDSGYGDGYTF.

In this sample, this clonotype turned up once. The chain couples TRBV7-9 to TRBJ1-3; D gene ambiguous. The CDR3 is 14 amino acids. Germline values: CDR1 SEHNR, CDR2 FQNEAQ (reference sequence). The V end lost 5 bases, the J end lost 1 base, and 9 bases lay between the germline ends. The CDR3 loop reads CASSQTFSGNTIYF. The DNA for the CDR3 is TGTGCCAGCAGCCAGACCTTTTCTGGAAACACCATATATTTT.

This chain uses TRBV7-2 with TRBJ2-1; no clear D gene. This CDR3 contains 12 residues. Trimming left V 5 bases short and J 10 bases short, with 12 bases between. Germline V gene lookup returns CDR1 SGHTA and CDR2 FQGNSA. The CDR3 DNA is TGTGCCAGCAGCCCCCTCAGTAAGGAGCAGTTCTTC. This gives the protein CASSPLSKEQFF.

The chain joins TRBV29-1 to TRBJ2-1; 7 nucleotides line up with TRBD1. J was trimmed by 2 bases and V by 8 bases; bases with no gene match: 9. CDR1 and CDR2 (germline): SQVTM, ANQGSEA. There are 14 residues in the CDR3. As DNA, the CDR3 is TGCAGCACGTCCGGGACAGTGACCTACAATGAGCAGTTCTTC. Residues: CSTSGTVTYNEQFF.

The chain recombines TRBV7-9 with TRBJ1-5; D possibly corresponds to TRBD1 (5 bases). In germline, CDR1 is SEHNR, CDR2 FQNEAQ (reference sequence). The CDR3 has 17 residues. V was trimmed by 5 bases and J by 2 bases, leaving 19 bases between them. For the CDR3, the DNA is TGTGCCAGCAGCCCAAAGGCTGGAGGGGTGGGCAATCAGCCCCAGCATTTT. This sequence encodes CASSPKAGGVGNQPQHF.

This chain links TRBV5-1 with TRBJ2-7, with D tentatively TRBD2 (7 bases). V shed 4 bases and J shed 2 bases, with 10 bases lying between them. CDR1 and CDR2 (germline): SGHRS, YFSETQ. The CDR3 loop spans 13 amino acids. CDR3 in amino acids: CASSRGAAYEQYF. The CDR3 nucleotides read TGCGCCAGCAGCCGGGGGGCAGCCTACGAGCAGTACTTC.

The chain's CDR3 is CASGFITPQGPTFPNTEAFF. CDR3 DNA: TGTGCTAGTGGTTTCATAACCCCCCAGGGACCCACTTTCCCAAACACTGAAGCTTTCTTT. The V gene is TRBV12-5, the J gene TRBJ1-1, with a tentative D call TRBD1 (5 bases). The CDR3 length is 20 residues. Germline V lookup: CDR1 LGHNT, CDR2 FRNRAP. V shed 3 bases and J shed 2 bases, with 28 bases lying between them.

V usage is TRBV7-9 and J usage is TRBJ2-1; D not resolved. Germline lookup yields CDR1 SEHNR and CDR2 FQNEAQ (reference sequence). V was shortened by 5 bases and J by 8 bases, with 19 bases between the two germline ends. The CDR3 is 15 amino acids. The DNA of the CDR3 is TGTGCCAGCAGCCCTCCCGGGCCTAATCTCGATGAGCAGTTCTTC. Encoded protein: CASSPPGPNLDEQFF.

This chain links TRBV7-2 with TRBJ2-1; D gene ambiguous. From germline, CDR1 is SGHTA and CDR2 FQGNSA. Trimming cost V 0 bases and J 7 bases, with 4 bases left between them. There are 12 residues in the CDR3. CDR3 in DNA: TGTGCCAGCAGCTTAGCGAGAAATGAGCAGTTCTTC. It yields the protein CASSLARNEQFF.

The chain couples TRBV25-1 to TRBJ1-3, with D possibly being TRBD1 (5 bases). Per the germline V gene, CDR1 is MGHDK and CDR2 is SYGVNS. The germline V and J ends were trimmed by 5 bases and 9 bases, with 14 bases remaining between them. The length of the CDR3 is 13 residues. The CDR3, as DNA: TGTGCCAGCAGTACCCAGGGTCAGGGCACCATATATTTT. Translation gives CASSTQGQGTIYF.

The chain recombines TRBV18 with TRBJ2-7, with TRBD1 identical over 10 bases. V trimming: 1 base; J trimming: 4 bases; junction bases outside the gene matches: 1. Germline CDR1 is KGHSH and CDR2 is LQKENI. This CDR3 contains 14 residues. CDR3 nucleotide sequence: TGTGCCAGCTCACCACGGGACAGGGGTTACGAGCAGTACTTC. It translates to CASSPRDRGYEQYF.

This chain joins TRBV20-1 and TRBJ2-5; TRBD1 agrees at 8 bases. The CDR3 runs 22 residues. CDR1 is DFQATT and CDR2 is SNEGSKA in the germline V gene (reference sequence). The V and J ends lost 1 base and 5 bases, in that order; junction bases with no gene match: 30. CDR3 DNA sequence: TGCAGTGCTAGAGTTGACTGGACAACCCCCAACCCGGGCCGGGACAGGCTTGAGACCCAGTACTTC. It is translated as CSARVDWTTPNPGRDRLETQYF.

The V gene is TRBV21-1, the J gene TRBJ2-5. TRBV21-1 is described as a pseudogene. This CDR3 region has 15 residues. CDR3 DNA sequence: TGTGCCAGCAGTTTTGGAGACAGGTACCAAGAGACCCAGTACTTC. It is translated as CASSFGDRYQETQYF.

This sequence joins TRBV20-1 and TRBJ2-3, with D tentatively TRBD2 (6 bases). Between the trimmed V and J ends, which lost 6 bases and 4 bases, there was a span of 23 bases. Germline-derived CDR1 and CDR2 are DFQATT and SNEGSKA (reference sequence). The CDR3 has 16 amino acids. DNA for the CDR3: TGCAGTGCCACCATCGCCGGACGACTAGAGGCAGATACGCAGTATTTT. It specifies CSATIAGRLEADTQYF.

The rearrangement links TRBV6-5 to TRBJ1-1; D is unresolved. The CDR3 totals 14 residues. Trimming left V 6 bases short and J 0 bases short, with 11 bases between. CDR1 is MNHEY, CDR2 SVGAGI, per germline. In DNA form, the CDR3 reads TGTGCCAGCAGCGCAGAGTTGATGAACACTGAAGCTTTCTTT. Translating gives CASSAELMNTEAFF.

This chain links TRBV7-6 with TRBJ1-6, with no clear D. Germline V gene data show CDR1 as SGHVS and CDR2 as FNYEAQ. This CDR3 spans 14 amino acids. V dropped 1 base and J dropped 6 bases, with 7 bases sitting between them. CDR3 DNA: TGTGCCAGCAGCTTAGATGAGGCTAATTCACCCCTCCACTTT. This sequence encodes CASSLDEANSPLHF.

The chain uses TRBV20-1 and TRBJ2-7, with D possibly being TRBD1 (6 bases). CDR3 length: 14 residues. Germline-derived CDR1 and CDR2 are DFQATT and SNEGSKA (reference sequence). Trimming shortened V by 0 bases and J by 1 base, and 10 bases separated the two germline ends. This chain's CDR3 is CSARDLTGSYEQYF. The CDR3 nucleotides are TGCAGTGCTAGAGATCTTACAGGGTCCTACGAGCAGTACTTC.

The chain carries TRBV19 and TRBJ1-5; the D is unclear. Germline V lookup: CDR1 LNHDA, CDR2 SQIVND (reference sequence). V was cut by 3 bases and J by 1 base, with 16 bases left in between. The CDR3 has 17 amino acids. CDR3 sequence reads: CASSMQLVRESNQPQHF. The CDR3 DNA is TGTGCCAGTAGTATGCAGTTGGTCAGAGAAAGCAATCAGCCCCAGCATTTT.

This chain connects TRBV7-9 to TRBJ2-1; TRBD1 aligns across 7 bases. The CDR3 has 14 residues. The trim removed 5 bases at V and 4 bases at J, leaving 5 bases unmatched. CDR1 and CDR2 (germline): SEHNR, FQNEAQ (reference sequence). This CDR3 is CASSLRDSYNEQFF. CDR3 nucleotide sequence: TGTGCCAGCAGCCTAAGGGACAGTTACAATGAGCAGTTCTTC.

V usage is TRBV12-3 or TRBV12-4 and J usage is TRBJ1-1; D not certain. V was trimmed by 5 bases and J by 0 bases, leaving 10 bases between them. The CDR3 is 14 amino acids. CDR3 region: CASSGRLLNTEAFF. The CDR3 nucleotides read TGTGCCAGCAGTGGACGACTCCTGAACACTGAAGCTTTCTTT.

CDR3 protein: CASSLVGSRYEQYF. For the CDR3, the DNA is TGTGCCAGCAGCTTAGTGGGGTCCCGATACGAGCAGTACTTC. The chain combines TRBV7-9 with TRBJ2-7; D call uncertain. There are 14 residues in the CDR3. V gave up 1 base and J gave up 4 bases, with 11 bases separating them. CDR1 is SEHNR, CDR2 FQNEAQ, per germline (reference sequence).